This T cell receptor beta chain derives from a study of cytomegalovirus exposure and HLA in healthy donors. Study-wide results and limits: Whilst most TCR sequences proved rare, a subset of public TCRs occurred across many donors. Among TCR beta chains, those listed as cytomegalovirus-associated numbered over 150. When analyzed later, a missense DCLRE1C variant was found to be linked to TCR beta V- and J-gene trimming.

The PCR ran on 60 Vbeta and 13 Jbeta primers. Original methodology: In a later analysis, the count reached some 73 million unique TCR beta chains, with approximately 10 million shared. Profiling relied on immunoSEQ multiplex PCR, and the TCRdb table lists in-frame clones only, not all of them. Clone size and the V and J calls come from that table; the DNA yielded D and trimming. This table holds some 150,000 clones, 71% found once. Germline CDR1 and CDR2: SEHNR and FQNEAQ (reference sequence). V lost 6 bases, J lost 0 bases, and 14 bases lay in between. The CDR3 is 15 amino acids. Remarks on this clone: Its antigen remains unidentified.

The chain is built from TRBV7-9 and TRBJ1-1; D might be TRBD1 (6 bases). Sequencing was carried out using PBMCs. The receptor was derived from a woman in her 30s in good health and CMV-seronegative. The CDR3: CASRLHRVMNTEAFF. The CDR3, as DNA: TGTGCCAGCAGGTTGCACAGGGTAATGAACACTGAAGCTTTCTTT.